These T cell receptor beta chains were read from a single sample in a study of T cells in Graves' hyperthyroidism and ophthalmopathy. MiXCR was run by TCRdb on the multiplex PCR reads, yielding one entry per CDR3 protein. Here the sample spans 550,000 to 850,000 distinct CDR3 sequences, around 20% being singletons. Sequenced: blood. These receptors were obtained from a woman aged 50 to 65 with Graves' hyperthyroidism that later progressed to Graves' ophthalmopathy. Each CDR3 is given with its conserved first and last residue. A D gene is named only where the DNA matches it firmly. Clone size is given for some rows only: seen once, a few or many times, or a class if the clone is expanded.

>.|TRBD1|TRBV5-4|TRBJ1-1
TGTGCCAGCAGCTTGGGCCCACAGGGGAGTATGAACACTGAAGCTTTCTTT
CASSLGPQGSMNTEAFF
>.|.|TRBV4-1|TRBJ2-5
TGCGCCAGCAGCCAAGTTTCCGGGGCTGTCGAGACCCAGTACTTC
CASSQVSGAVETQYF
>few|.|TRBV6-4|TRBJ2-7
TGTGCCAGCAGTGACTCGAGGGACGATTCGCTACTATACGAGCAGTACTTC
CASSDSRDDSLLYEQYF
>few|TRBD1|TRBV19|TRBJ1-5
TGTGCCAGTAGTGGACAGGGTCTGGGGAATCAGCCCCAGCATTTT
CASSGQGLGNQPQHF
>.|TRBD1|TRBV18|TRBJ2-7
TGTGCCAGCTCACCGAGACAGGGGCAGACCTACGAGCAGTACTTC
CASSPRQGQTYEQYF
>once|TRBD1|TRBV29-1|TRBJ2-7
TGCAGCGTTGAATCAGACAGGGACTACGAGCAGTACTTC
CSVESDRDYEQYF
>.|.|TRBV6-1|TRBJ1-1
TGTGCCAGCAGTTTTTCCCAGGGATTTATAGCTTTCTTT
CASSFSQGFIAFF
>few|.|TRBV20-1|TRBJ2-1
TGCAGTGCTGTGGACCGGGGGTTCTACAATGAGCAGTTCTTC
CSAVDRGFYNEQFF
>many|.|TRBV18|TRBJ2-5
TGTGCCAGCTCACCACCGGGACACTTACAAGAGACCCAGTACTTC
CASSPPGHLQETQYF
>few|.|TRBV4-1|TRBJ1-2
TGCGCCAGCAGCCAAGGGAGGCATTTCTATGGCTACACCTTC
CASSQGRHFYGYTF
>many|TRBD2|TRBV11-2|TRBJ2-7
TGTGCCAGCAGCTTTTCCTTGGCTAGCGGGGGTTACGAGCAGTACTTC
CASSFSLASGGYEQYF
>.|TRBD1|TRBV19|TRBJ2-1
TGTGCCAGTAGCGAAATCCCGGGACAGGGACCCTATGAGCAGTTCTTC
CASSEIPGQGPYEQFF
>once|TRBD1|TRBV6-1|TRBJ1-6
TGTGCCAGCAGTGACGGACAGGCTTATAATTCACCCCTCCACTTT
CASSDGQAYNSPLHF
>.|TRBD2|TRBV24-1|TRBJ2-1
TGTGCCACCAGTGATCCTAGCGGGGGGCGGAATGAGCAGTTCTTC
CATSDPSGGRNEQFF
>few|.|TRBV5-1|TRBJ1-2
TGCGCCAGCACCACAGGTCTGGATGGCTACACCTTC
CASTTGLDGYTF
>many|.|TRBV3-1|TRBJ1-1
TGTGCCAGCAGCCAAAAGGACAGGAACACTGAAGCTTTCTTT
CASSQKDRNTEAFF
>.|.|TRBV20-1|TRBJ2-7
TGCAGTGCTAGGGCTAATAGTCCGATGACCTACGAGCAGTACTTC
CSARANSPMTYEQYF
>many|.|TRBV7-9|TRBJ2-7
TGTGCCAGCAGCCGCACCCGACGACAGGCCACCTACGAGCAGTACTTC
CASSRTRRQATYEQYF
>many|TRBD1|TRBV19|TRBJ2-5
TGTGCCAGCAGCCAAACAGGGGGCCAAGAGACCCAGTACTTC
CASSQTGGQETQYF
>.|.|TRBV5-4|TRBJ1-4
TGTGCCAGCAGCCCTGGAAAGGGGAATGAAAAACTGTTTTTT
CASSPGKGNEKLFF
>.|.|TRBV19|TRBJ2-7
TGTGCCAGTAGCCCTCCTGCCGGGGCTGGGGACGAGCAGTACTTC
CASSPPAGAGDEQYF
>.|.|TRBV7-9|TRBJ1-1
TGTGCCAGCAGCGGAGGAATTTGGGGGAACACTGAAGCTTTCTTT
CASSGGIWGNTEAFF
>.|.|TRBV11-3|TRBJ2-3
TGTGCCAGCAGCCCTCGGGCTCGCCCCTCGTATTTT
CASSPRARPSYF
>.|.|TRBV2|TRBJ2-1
TGTGCCAGCTTTCAGCCCTCGGTGAATGAGCAGTTCTTC
CASFQPSVNEQFF
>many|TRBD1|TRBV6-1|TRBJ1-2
TGTGCCAGCAGTGGCGGACAGGGGGTAGGATCCTATGGCTACACCTTC
CASSGGQGVGSYGYTF
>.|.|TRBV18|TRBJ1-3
TGTGCCAGCTCACCTGACATCTCTGGAAACACCATATATTTT
CASSPDISGNTIYF
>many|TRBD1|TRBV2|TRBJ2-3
TGTGCCAGCAGTGAATTGGGGACAGGGGTAACAGATACGCAGTATTTT
CASSELGTGVTDTQYF
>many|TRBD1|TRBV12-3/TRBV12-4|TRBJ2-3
TGTGCCAGCAGTCCCCAGACAGGGGGTACAGATACGCAGTATTTT
CASSPQTGGTDTQYF
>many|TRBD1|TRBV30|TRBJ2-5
TGTGCCTGGAGTCCAGGACAGGGGGCGGAAGAGACCCAGTACTTC
CAWSPGQGAEETQYF
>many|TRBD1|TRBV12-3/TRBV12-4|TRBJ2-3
TGTGCCAGCAGCGAAACAGGGGATTCTACAGATACGCAGTATTTT
CASSETGDSTDTQYF
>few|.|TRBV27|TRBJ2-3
TGTGCCAGCAGTAATTCCCAGTTAGTAGATACGCAGTATTTT
CASSNSQLVDTQYF
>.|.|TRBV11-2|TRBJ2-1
TGTGCCAGCAGCTTAGATGGGGTTCGCTCCTACAATGAGCAGTTCTTC
CASSLDGVRSYNEQFF
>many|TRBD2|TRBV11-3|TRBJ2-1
TGTGCCAGCAGCTCCCTAGCGGGGGGCAATGAGCAGTTCTTC
CASSSLAGGNEQFF
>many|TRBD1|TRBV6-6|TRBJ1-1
TGTGCCAGCAGTTACTCGAGACAGGGGGCTATCAGGAACACTGAAGCTTTCTTT
CASSYSRQGAIRNTEAFF
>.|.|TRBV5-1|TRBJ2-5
TGCGCCAGCAGCTTGGTTACGTTGGAGACCCAGTACTTC
CASSLVTLETQYF
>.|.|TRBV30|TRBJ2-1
TGTGCCTCCGGCTGGGGCAATGAGCAGTTCTTC
CASGWGNEQFF
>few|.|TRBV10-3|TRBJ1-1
TGTGCCATCAGTCTGGACAGGAACACTGAAGCTTTCTTT
CAISLDRNTEAFF
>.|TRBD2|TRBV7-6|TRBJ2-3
TGTGCCAGCAGCACCCCAAGACTAGCGGGGGCGGGAGATACGCAGTATTTT
CASSTPRLAGAGDTQYF
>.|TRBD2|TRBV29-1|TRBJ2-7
TGCAGCGCTTTAAACGGGGGGTCGACCTACGAGCAGTACTTC
CSALNGGSTYEQYF
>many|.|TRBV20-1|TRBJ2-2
TGCAGTGCCCGCTGGCAGGGGGGCACCGGGGAGCTGTTTTTT
CSARWQGGTGELFF
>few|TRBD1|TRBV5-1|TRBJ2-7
TGCGCCAGCAGCCAAGGACAGGGCAACTACGAGCAGTACTTC
CASSQGQGNYEQYF
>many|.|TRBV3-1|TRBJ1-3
TGTGCCAGCAGCCTCCTAGGCAACTCTGGAAACACCATATATTTT
CASSLLGNSGNTIYF